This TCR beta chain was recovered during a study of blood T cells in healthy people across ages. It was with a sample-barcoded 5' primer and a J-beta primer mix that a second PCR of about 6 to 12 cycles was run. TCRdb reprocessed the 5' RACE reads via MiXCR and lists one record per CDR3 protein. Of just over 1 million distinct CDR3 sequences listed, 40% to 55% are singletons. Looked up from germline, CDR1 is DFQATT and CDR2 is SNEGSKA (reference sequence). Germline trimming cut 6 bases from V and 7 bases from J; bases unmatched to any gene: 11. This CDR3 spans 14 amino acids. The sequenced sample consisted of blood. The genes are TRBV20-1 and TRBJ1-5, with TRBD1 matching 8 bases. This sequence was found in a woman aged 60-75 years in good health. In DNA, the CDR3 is TGCAGTGCATCCGACAGGGGAGATAGGCAGCCCCAGCATTTT. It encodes CSASDRGDRQPQHF.